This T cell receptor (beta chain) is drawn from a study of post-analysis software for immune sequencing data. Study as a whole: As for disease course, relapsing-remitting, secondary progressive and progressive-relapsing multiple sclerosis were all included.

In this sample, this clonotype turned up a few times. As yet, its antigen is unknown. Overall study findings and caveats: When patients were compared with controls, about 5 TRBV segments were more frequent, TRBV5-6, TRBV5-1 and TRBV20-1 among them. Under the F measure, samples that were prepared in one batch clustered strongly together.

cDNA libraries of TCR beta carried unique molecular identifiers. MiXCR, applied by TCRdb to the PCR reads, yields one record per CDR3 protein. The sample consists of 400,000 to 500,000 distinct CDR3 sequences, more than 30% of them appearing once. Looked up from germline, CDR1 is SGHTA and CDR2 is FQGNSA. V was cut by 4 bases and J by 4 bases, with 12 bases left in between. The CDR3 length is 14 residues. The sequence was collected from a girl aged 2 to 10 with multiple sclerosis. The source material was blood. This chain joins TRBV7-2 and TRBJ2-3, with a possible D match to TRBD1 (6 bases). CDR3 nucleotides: TGTGCCAGCAGCTCAAACAGGGTCTCAGATACGCAGTATTTT. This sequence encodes CASSSNRVSDTQYF.